Following are 8 T cell receptor beta chains from one sample sequenced in a study of CD8 T cells in ankylosing spondylitis. TCRdb ran MiXCR on the 5' RACE reads and lists one entry per CDR3 protein. The sample includes roughly 180,000 distinct CDR3 sequences, roughly 12% of them seen just once. Material for sequencing was blood, either unsorted or a sorted T cell fraction (not recorded which). The receptors stem from a male donor with ankylosing spondylitis or in good health (not recorded which).

The chain recombines TRBV20-1 with TRBJ2-5; D gene uncertain. Trimming shortened V by 3 bases and J by 5 bases, and 4 bases separated the two germline ends. This CDR3 has 10 amino acids. Germline values: CDR1 DFQATT, CDR2 SNEGSKA (reference sequence). The CDR3 sequence: CSARMETQYF. The CDR3 DNA follows: TGCAGTGCTAGGATGGAGACCCAGTACTTC.

This clonotype was seen a handful of times. The chain employs TRBV20-1 and TRBJ2-1, with 7 bases lining up with TRBD1. The CDR3 has 12 residues. Trimming at V came to 5 bases and at J to 6 bases, leaving 4 bases not matched to a gene. Germline V gives CDR1 DFQATT, CDR2 SNEGSKA (reference sequence). The DNA for the CDR3 is TGCAGTGCTTGGACAGGAGGCAATGAGCAGTTCTTC. Protein product: CSAWTGGNEQFF.

The chain couples TRBV28 to TRBJ2-7; 7 nucleotides agree with TRBD2. The CDR3 loop spans 16 amino acids. The junction had 11 bases not matched to a gene; V was cut back by 3 bases and J by 3 bases. Germline CDR1 and CDR2: MDHEN and SYDVKM. CDR3 region: CASSFIWGRAIYEQYF. The DNA for the CDR3 is TGTGCCAGCAGTTTCATCTGGGGGAGGGCCATCTACGAGCAGTACTTC.

V gene TRBV6-6 combines with J gene TRBJ2-1; maybe TRBD1 (6 bases). The CDR3 has 13 residues. Germline assignment: CDR1 MNHNY and CDR2 SVGAGI (reference sequence). The V and J ends lost 4 bases and 7 bases respectively, with 11 bases between them. The CDR3 nucleotides read TGTGCCAGCAGTTCCGGACAGCATAATGAGCAGTTCTTC. Translated, it gives CASSSGQHNEQFF.

This clonotype was detected ten times or more. This chain joins TRBV12-3 or TRBV12-4 and TRBJ1-1; 7 bases are shared with TRBD1. This CDR3 contains 15 residues. V trimming: 7 bases; J trimming: 5 bases; junction bases outside the gene matches: 13. The CDR3 is CASTWNSGGGTEAFF. CDR3 DNA sequence: TGTGCCAGCACTTGGAACTCAGGGGGGGGTACTGAAGCTTTCTTT.

This clonotype was seen ten or more times. The rearrangement joins TRBV10-1 to TRBJ2-1; no clear D. This CDR3 contains 14 residues. Trimming removed 2 bases from V and 6 bases from J, with 11 bases in between. Germline V CDR1 and CDR2: WNHNN, SYGVQD (reference sequence). The CDR3 spells CASSEAKHPNEQFF. CDR3 sequence (DNA): TGCGCCAGCAGTGAGGCTAAGCACCCCAATGAGCAGTTCTTC.

The CDR3 DNA reads as TGTGCCAGCAGCTTCCCGTTACTCGCGGGAGTGGAAAAACTGTTTTTT. Translation: CASSFPLLAGVEKLFF. V is TRBV7-9 and J is TRBJ1-4; D is unresolved. With 3 bases removed from V and 8 bases from J, the gap between germline ends came to 19 bases. The CDR3 runs to 16 residues. Germline V gene sequence: CDR1 SEHNR, CDR2 FQNEAQ (reference sequence).

This clonotype has a count of ten or more. The chain is built from TRBV9 and TRBJ1-1; D not certain. Germline CDR1 and CDR2: SGDLS and YYNGEE. Trimming removed 7 bases at V and 2 bases at J, with 12 bases between. CDR3 length: 13 residues. The CDR3 protein is CASGGGLNTEAFF. The CDR3 nucleotides read TGTGCCAGCGGCGGCGGTCTCAACACTGAAGCTTTCTTT.